This TCR beta chain is from a study of CD8+ T cells in alopecia areata. Isolated RNA was reverse transcribed into cDNA used as the sequencing template. Profiled with immunoSEQ multiplex PCR; TCRdb holds only in-frame clones, not every one. The sample shows 150,000 or so clones, approximately 70% of them seen only once. The sequencing here drew on CD8+ T cells sorted from blood, taken at week 0. The receptor was isolated from a human donor with alopecia areata.

In DNA, the CDR3 is TGTGCCAGCAGTGACCACTACGACGGGGTAAGGGAAAAACTGTTTTTT. This encodes CASSDHYDGVREKLFF. The V gene is TRBV25-1, the J gene TRBJ1-4; D not resolved. Per the germline V gene, CDR1 is MGHDK and CDR2 is SYGVNS. Trimming cost V 3 bases and J 8 bases, with 19 bases left between them. The CDR3 has 16 amino acids.